This T cell receptor (beta chain) is drawn from a study of cytomegalovirus exposure and HLA in healthy donors. About this clone: Its antigen is currently unknown.

The PCR was carried out with 60 Vbeta primers and 13 Jbeta primers. Produced via immunoSEQ multiplex PCR; TCRdb's table is partial and in-frame only. The sample lists 90,000 to 150,000 clones, roughly 69% seen once, with approximately 2% in the top ten. Overall study findings and caveats: In an earlier analysis, most TCR beta V segments were productive about 87% or about 30% of the time.

Looked up from germline, CDR1 is GTSNPN and CDR2 is SVGIG (reference sequence). V lost 7 bases and J lost 1; bases outside the gene matches: 6. The CDR3 covers 14 residues. This receptor was obtained from a human donor in good health. The sample taken for sequencing was PBMCs. The rearrangement uses TRBV30 and TRBJ2-3; 9 nucleotides line up with TRBD1. As DNA, the CDR3 is TGTGCCTCAAAGGGGGACAGGGGCACAGATACGCAGTATTTT. Amino acids: CASKGDRGTDTQYF.